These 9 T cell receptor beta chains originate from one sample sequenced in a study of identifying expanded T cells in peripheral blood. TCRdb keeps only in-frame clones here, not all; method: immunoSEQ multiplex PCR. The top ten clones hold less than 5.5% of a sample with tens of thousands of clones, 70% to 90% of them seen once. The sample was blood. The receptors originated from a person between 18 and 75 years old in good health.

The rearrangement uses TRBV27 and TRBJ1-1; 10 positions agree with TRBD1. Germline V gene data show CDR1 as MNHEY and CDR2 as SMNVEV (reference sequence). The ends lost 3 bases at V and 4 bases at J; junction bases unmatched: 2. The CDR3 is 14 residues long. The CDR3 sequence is CASSFDRGLTEAFF. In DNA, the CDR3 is TGTGCCAGCAGTTTCGACAGGGGGCTCACTGAAGCTTTCTTT.

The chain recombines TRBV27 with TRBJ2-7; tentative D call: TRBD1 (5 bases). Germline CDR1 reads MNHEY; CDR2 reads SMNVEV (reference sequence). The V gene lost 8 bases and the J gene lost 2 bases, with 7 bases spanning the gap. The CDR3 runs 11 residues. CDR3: CASQGAYEQYF. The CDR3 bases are TGTGCCAGCCAAGGGGCCTACGAGCAGTACTTC.

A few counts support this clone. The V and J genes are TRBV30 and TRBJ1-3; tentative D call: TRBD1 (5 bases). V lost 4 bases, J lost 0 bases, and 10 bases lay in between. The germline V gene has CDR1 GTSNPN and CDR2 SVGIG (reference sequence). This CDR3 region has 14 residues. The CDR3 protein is CAWTTGVSGNTIYF. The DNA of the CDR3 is TGTGCCTGGACTACAGGTGTCTCTGGAAACACCATATATTTT.

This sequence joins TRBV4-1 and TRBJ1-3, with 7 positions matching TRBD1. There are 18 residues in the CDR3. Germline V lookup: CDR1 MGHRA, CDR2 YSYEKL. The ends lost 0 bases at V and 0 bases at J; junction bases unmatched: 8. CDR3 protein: CASSQDRGDSFSGNTIYF. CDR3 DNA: TGCGCCAGCAGCCAAGATAGGGGGGACAGCTTCTCTGGAAACACCATATATTTT.

The CDR3 protein is CASRDSSPGELFF. CDR3 DNA: TGTGCCAGTCGGGACTCAAGTCCCGGGGAGCTGTTTTTT. This sequence joins TRBV9 and TRBJ2-2; possible D gene TRBD2, 6 bases. Germline-derived CDR1 and CDR2 are SGDLS and YYNGEE. The germline V and J ends were trimmed by 8 bases and 6 bases, with 14 bases remaining between them. This CDR3 region has 13 residues.

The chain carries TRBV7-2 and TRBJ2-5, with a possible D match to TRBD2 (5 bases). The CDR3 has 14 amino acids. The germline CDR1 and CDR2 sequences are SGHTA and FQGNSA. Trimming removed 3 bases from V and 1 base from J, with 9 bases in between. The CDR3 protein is CASSFVAGQETQYF. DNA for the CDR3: TGTGCCAGCAGCTTTGTGGCGGGCCAAGAGACCCAGTACTTC.

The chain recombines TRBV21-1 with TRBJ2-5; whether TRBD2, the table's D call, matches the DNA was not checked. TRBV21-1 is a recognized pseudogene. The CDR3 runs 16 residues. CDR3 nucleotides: TGTGCCAGCAACCCCGAGTCGCGGGATAGTCTGGAGACCCAGTACTTC. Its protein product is CASNPESRDSLETQYF.

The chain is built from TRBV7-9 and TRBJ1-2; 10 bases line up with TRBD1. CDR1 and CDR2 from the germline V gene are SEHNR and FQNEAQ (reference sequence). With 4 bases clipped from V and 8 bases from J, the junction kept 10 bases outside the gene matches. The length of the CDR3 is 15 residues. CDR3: CASSSRGQGRGGYTF. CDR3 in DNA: TGTGCCAGCAGCTCTAGGGGACAGGGGAGAGGCGGCTACACCTTC.

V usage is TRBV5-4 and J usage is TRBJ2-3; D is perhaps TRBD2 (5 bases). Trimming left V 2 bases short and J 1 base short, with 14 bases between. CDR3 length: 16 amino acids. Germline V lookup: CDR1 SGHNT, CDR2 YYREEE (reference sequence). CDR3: CASSFGDLRGTDTQYF. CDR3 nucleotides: TGTGCCAGCAGCTTTGGTGACTTGAGGGGCACAGATACGCAGTATTTT.